This T cell receptor beta chain was captured by sequencing in a study of CD8+CD57+ T cells in acquired aplastic anemia. Overall study: Sorting CD4+ and CD8+ cells gave DNA averaging approximately 3 ug.

CD8+CD57+ cell expansion, shown by flow cytometry, had occurred in the patients selected for sequencing. The use of genomic DNA as template underpinned the TCR beta VDJ and CDR3 profiling. TCRdb called the reads again in MiXCR, with one record for every CDR3 protein. The table has 160,000 or so distinct CDR3 sequences, around 48% seen once; the top ten hold roughly 30%. Germline CDR1 is SSHAT and CDR2 is FNYEAQ (reference sequence). The CDR3 has 14 amino acids. This clonotype was seen many times. At one end, the junction sequence differs from germline, possibly due to a read error. The rearrangement links TRBV7-7 to TRBJ2-7; D ambiguous. Sequenced material: sorted CD4+, CD8+, or CD8+CD57+ T cells (not recorded which) from PBMCs. This clonotype originated in a human donor with aplastic anemia. This CDR3 is CASSPDAGGYEQYF. The CDR3 DNA sequence: TGTGCTAGCAGCCCGGATGCTGGCGGCTACGAGCAGTACTTC.